Sequencing of this TCR beta chain was carried out in a study of T cell repertoires in ileal Crohn's disease. Libraries were prepared by immunoSEQ multiplex PCR; TCRdb keeps only in-frame clonotypes and omits some of them. This sample has 3,500 to 4,500 clones, with 60% to 80% found just once. CDR3 size: 15 residues. V was shortened by 4 bases and J by 7 bases, with 14 bases between the two germline ends. Germline values: CDR1 MGHRA, CDR2 YSYEKL. This sample's time point: neoterminal ileum biopsy at postoperative endoscopy, about 6 months after surgery. V and J are TRBV4-1 and TRBJ1-6; D might be TRBD1 (5 bases). Sequencing input: ileal tissue. This TCR came from an adult with Crohn's disease. CDR3 residues: CASSLMDKSNSPLHF. As DNA, the CDR3 is TGCGCCAGCAGCCTTATGGACAAGTCCAATTCACCCCTCCACTTT.